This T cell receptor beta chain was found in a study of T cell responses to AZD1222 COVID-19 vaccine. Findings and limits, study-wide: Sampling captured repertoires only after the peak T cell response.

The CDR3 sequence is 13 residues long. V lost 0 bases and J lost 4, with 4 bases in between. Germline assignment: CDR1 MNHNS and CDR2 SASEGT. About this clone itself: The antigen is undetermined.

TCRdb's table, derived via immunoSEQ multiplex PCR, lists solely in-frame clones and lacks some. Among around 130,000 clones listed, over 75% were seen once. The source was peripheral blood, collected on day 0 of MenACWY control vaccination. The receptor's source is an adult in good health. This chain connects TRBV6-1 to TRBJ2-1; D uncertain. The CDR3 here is CASSEAEYNEQFF. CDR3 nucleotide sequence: TGTGCCAGCAGTGAAGCGGAGTACAATGAGCAGTTCTTC.